This T cell receptor beta chain was found in a study of CD8+CD57+ T cells in acquired aplastic anemia. Overall study context: Sorted CD4+ and CD8+ cells yielded about 3 ug of DNA on average. Healthy donor sequencing depth: 9.5 million to 10.8 million CD4+, roughly 12 million CD8+ reads. Findings and limits, study-wide: No significant patient-versus-control difference appeared in CD8+ Simpson's diversity. Both patients and controls carried the same twenty-nine CD8+ CDR3 sequences.

For this clonotype: What it binds is not known.

The ends were cut back, 5 bases at V and 6 bases at J, with 10 bases in the middle. The CDR3 runs to 12 residues. In germline, CDR1 is SGHTA, CDR2 FQGTGA. The template used for profiling TCR beta VDJ and CDR3 was genomic DNA. MiXCR was run by TCRdb on the reads, yielding one entry per CDR3 protein. The profile shows fewer than 250,000 distinct CDR3 sequences, about 53% of them singletons. The V and J genes are TRBV7-3 and TRBJ1-2; no clear D gene. Sequenced sample: sorted CD4+, CD8+, or CD8+CD57+ T cells (not recorded which) from PBMCs. This receptor was taken from a human donor in good health, serving as a control. Here the CDR3 reads CASSPRTNGYTF. CDR3 in DNA: TGTGCCAGCAGCCCCAGGACGAATGGCTACACCTTC.